This T cell receptor (beta chain) originates from a study of blood T cell repertoires in COVID-19 (dated by TCRdb to about 2020). For context, the study as a whole: Samples from collaborators originated in the United States, Italy and Spain and spanned both the acute and convalescent phases of COVID-19. The repertoires were released in a freely available public database meant as a resource for research on the immune response to SARS-CoV-2. Where HLA class I and class II types were available, the types were taken from metadata supplied by the sample provider, not from assay-based typing. Sample metadata almost always included a de-identified subject ID, COVID-19 status, age in years and sex. The dataset comprised deeply sampled blood TCRbeta repertoires from subjects exposed to, actively infected with, or recovered from COVID-19. The material from the prospective study consisted of cDNA or gDNA derived from T cells, B-cell-depleted T cells, or PBMCs. Samples were obtained from the ongoing ImmuneRACE study (first 160 participants) and from about 1,300 subjects provided by 6 global collaborators.

V was cut back by 2 bases and J by 4 bases, leaving a gap of 11 bases between them. The CDR3 sequence holds 15 residues, the cysteine and phenylalanine included. The read is trimmed to its CDR3 DNA, 45 bases read in frame from base 1. From the germline V gene, CDR1 is LGHNT and CDR2 is FRNRAP. TCRbeta CDR3 regions were amplified from genomic DNA using the immunoSEQ Assay, a bias-controlled multiplex PCR. Concerning the study's data processing: Nucleated cell counts per sample were estimated from amplification of reference gene primers within the assay. To quantify the absolute abundance of each unique TCRbeta CDR3 rearrangement, sequence reads were collapsed and filtered. For each sample, productive Simpson clonality was calculated by taking the square root of Simpson's diversity index across productive rearrangements. What TCRdb holds here is the immuneACCESS table cut down to in-frame rearrangements. Part of the clones is not present; checked against another copy, under half of the missing clones reflect an unresolved V gene, and the others are unexplained. V and J calls and clone size follow that table, whereas D and trimming were derived from the DNA. Here the sample has a few hundred thousand clones; 70% to 90% occur a single time. The ten largest account for around 4.5% of the sample.

A note on this clone: This clone's antigen is unknown. Per-base quality was not reported, and no clone a single base away is much larger than it.

On the study overall, not on this receptor specifically: Clinical and demographic metadata were provided uncurated, with the amount varying by source and participant.

Samples from volunteer blood donors who had recovered from COVID-19 were contributed by a second Seattle source. Each collaborating institution followed its own protocols to collect whole blood in K2EDTA tubes. Collaborator samples were shipped for TCRbeta analysis as frozen whole blood, isolated PBMCs, or DNA extracted from either sample type. What was sequenced was peripheral blood. The sequence joins TRBV12-5 to TRBJ2-2; a tentative D match to TRBD1 spans 7 bases. The receptor comes from a man aged 55 to 70 who had recovered from COVID-19. The nucleotides read TGTGCTAGTGGTTTGTCCCAGGGGGGCACCGGGGAGCTGTTTTTT. It codes for CASGLSQGGTGELFF.